One sample yielded the 24 T cell receptor beta chains listed below, sequenced in a study of T-cell memory formation after mild COVID-19. One entry per CDR3 protein, called by TCRdb with MiXCR from the 5' RACE reads. The sample records about 560,000 distinct CDR3 sequences, roughly 20% being singletons. Sequenced sample: PBMCs or a T cell subset sorted from them (not recorded which). The source is an adult woman who had mild COVID-19 (a few samples of this study predate the infection). Cell type and time point are not known.

This clonotype was seen only a few times. The chain joins TRBV7-2 to TRBJ2-7; no definite D call. This CDR3 has 13 amino acids. Germline V gives CDR1 SGHTA, CDR2 FQGNSA. Trimming pared 0 bases from V and 7 bases from J, leaving 10 bases between. CDR3 in amino acids: CASSLAGWGEQYF. The DNA of the CDR3 is TGTGCCAGCAGCTTAGCGGGATGGGGAGAGCAGTACTTC.

This clonotype has only a few counts. This chain links TRBV4-3 with TRBJ1-1; 9 bases are a match to TRBD1. The trim removed 4 bases at V and 6 bases at J, leaving 15 bases unmatched. The CDR3 length is 17 residues. The V gene's germline CDR1 is LGHNA and CDR2 YSLEER. The CDR3 region is CASSRNRGLGRDAEAFF. CDR3 in DNA: TGCGCCAGCAGCCGAAACAGGGGGCTGGGGCGGGACGCTGAAGCTTTCTTT.

The V and J genes are TRBV4-1 and TRBJ2-7; 10 bases are a match to TRBD2. CDR1 and CDR2 from the germline V gene are MGHRA and YSYEKL. The V segment lost 5 bases and the J segment 4 bases; nucleotides outside the gene matches: 8. This CDR3 spans 15 amino acids. CDR3 bases: TGCGCCAGCAGCTCAGGTGGGACTAGCGATTACGAGCAGTACTTC. This gives the protein CASSSGGTSDYEQYF.

CDR3 in amino acids: CASSHPVTAEYNEQFF. CDR3 coding DNA: TGCGCCAGCAGCCACCCGGTCACAGCTGAATACAATGAGCAGTTCTTC. This chain connects TRBV4-3 to TRBJ2-1; D is undetermined. CDR1 is LGHNA, CDR2 YSLEER, per germline. V shed 3 bases and J shed 4 bases, with 16 bases lying between them. CDR3 length equals 16 residues.

The chain carries TRBV20-1 and TRBJ2-7; 7 bases fit TRBD2. Germline values: CDR1 DFQATT, CDR2 SNEGSKA (reference sequence). The CDR3 length is 14 residues. The ends lost 2 bases at V and 1 base at J; junction bases unmatched: 5. CDR3 nucleotides: TGCAGTGCTAGAACTAGCGAGGGGTCCTACGAGCAGTACTTC. It specifies CSARTSEGSYEQYF.

This clonotype was found many times. The rearrangement uses TRBV27 and TRBJ1-1, with D uncertain. The germline gives CDR1 MNHEY, CDR2 SMNVEV (reference sequence). The germline V and J ends were trimmed by 5 bases and 8 bases, with 12 bases remaining between them. This CDR3 has 12 amino acids. CDR3 in DNA: TGTGCCAGCAGTATCCCGTGGTCCGAAGCTTTCTTT. Amino acids: CASSIPWSEAFF.

This clonotype occurred a few times. The J gene is TRBJ2-2, the V gene TRBV6-5; maybe TRBD2 (6 bases). The V end was cut by 6 bases, the J end by 5 bases, with 22 bases between. Germline V gives CDR1 MNHEY, CDR2 SVGAGI. The CDR3 sequence is 17 residues long. CDR3 nucleotides: TGTGCCAGCAGAACACTCGGGGGAAACCCCCGAACCGGGGAGCTGTTTTTT. This codes for CASRTLGGNPRTGELFF.

The chain links TRBV6-6 to TRBJ1-1; weak D call: TRBD1 (5 bases). Germline V gene sequence: CDR1 MNHNY, CDR2 SVGAGI (reference sequence). The V end lost 0 bases, the J end lost 0 bases, and 17 bases lay between the germline ends. CDR3 length: 18 residues. The CDR3, as DNA: TGTGCCAGCAGTTACTCAGACAGAGGGCGGCCATTGAACACTGAAGCTTTCTTT. This codes for CASSYSDRGRPLNTEAFF.

The chain combines TRBV7-9 with TRBJ2-4, with D hard to call. The V and J ends lost 1 base and 5 bases respectively, with 6 bases between them. Germline CDR1 reads SEHNR; CDR2 reads FQNEAQ (reference sequence). The CDR3 consists of 13 residues. The CDR3 coding sequence is TGTGCCAGCAGCTTAGTAGGTCAAAACATTCAGTACTTC. Its protein is CASSLVGQNIQYF.

This clonotype was counted a single time. This chain's CDR3 is CASSHTGFGYEQYF. CDR3 bases: TGTGCCAGCAGCCATACAGGGTTCGGCTACGAGCAGTACTTC. The chain has TRBV6-6 and TRBJ2-7; possibly TRBD1 for D (6 bases). CDR3 length: 14 amino acids. The germline V gene encodes CDR1 MNHNY and CDR2 SVGAGI (reference sequence). The V and J ends lost 6 bases and 3 bases respectively, with 15 bases between them.

This clonotype was seen a handful of times. The rearrangement links TRBV9 to TRBJ2-2, with D uncertain. CDR3 size: 13 residues. The germline gives CDR1 SGDLS, CDR2 YYNGEE. Trimming left V 3 bases short and J 6 bases short, with 9 bases between. CDR3 DNA: TGTGCCAGCAGCGCCTTTAGCCCCGGGGAGCTGTTTTTT. Its protein product is CASSAFSPGELFF.

This clonotype has a handful of counts. The genes are TRBV7-9 and TRBJ1-1; D is undetermined. The CDR3 has 10 amino acids. Germline CDR1 reads SEHNR; CDR2 reads FQNEAQ (reference sequence). V lost 7 bases to trimming and J lost 6 bases, with 6 bases between them. The CDR3 nucleotides read TGTGCCAGCACCGACTCTGAAGCTTTCTTT. It translates to CASTDSEAFF.

This clonotype was counted between two and nine times. The rearrangement joins TRBV5-1 to TRBJ1-4; a weak D match, TRBD1 (6 bases). This CDR3 contains 16 residues. CDR1 is SGHRS and CDR2 is YFSETQ in the germline V gene. V dropped 1 base and J dropped 8 bases, with 18 bases sitting between them. Here the CDR3 reads CASSLTSGAQNEKLFF. CDR3 nucleotides: TGCGCCAGCAGCTTGACGTCAGGGGCTCAAAACGAAAAACTGTTTTTT.

This clonotype was recorded at least ten times. The gene calls are TRBV4-2 and TRBJ2-4; D unclear. The germline CDR1 and CDR2 sequences are LGHNA and YNFKEQ. Trimming took 0 bases from V and 0 from J, leaving 12 bases between them. The CDR3 runs 17 residues. The DNA of the CDR3 is TGTGCCAGCAGCCAAGAGCTAAGGGCCTTAGCCAAAAACATTCAGTACTTC. It translates to CASSQELRALAKNIQYF.

CDR3 protein: CASSWAVSGTDTQYF. The CDR3 nucleotides read TGTGCCAGCAGCTGGGCAGTTAGCGGGACAGATACGCAGTATTTT. The chain has TRBV7-9 and TRBJ2-3; 7 nucleotides match TRBD2. The ends lost 4 bases at V and 3 bases at J; junction bases unmatched: 7. The length of the CDR3 is 15 residues. Germline V gene data show CDR1 as SEHNR and CDR2 as FQNEAQ (reference sequence).

This rearrangement joins TRBV12-5 to TRBJ2-2, with D perhaps matching TRBD2 (5 bases). The V and J ends lost 6 bases and 5 bases respectively, with 13 bases between them. CDR1 is LGHNT and CDR2 is FRNRAP in the germline V gene. The CDR3 runs 14 residues. This CDR3 reads CASGPEVVTGELFF. The CDR3 DNA reads TGTGCTAGTGGCCCGGAGGTAGTAACCGGGGAGCTGTTTTTT.

The chain recombines TRBV29-1 with TRBJ2-7, with D hard to call. V was pared by 7 bases and J by 2 bases, with 12 bases between. This CDR3 spans 12 amino acids. Germline V gene lookup returns CDR1 SQVTM and CDR2 ANQGSEA. CDR3 in amino acids: CSAGFITYEQYF. Written as DNA, the CDR3 is TGCAGCGCCGGATTCATCACCTACGAGCAGTACTTC.

The chain has TRBV27 and TRBJ1-1; TRBD1 matches 11 bases. From germline, CDR1 is MNHEY and CDR2 SMNVEV (reference sequence). CDR3 length: 14 amino acids. V lost 5 bases and J lost 3; bases outside the gene matches: 2. The CDR3 DNA reads as TGTGCCAGCAGTCAGGACAGGGGGCACACTGAAGCTTTCTTT. Translated, it gives CASSQDRGHTEAFF.

The rearrangement links TRBV5-8 to TRBJ2-5; D gene uncertain. CDR3 length: 9 residues. V was clipped by 0 bases and J by 11 bases, with 2 bases between them. CDR1 and CDR2 from the germline V gene are SGHTS and YDEGEE. This chain's CDR3 is CASSLEQYF. The DNA of the CDR3 is TGTGCCAGCAGCTTGGAACAGTACTTC.

This clonotype was observed a few times. The chain links TRBV5-1 to TRBJ2-7; D is possibly TRBD1 (6 bases). This CDR3 is 13 amino acids long. With 3 bases removed from V and 4 bases from J, the gap between germline ends came to 11 bases. Germline values: CDR1 SGHRS, CDR2 YFSETQ. The CDR3 DNA reads TGCGCCAGCAGCTACCTAGGGGGTTACGAGCAGTACTTC. It encodes CASSYLGGYEQYF.

Only a few counts were recorded for this clonotype. The gene calls are TRBV30 and TRBJ1-3; 9 positions match TRBD1. Trimming took 1 base from V and 4 from J; bases not matched to a gene: 5. The CDR3 extends over 15 amino acids. Germline V CDR1 and CDR2: GTSNPN, SVGIG (reference sequence). In DNA form, the CDR3 reads TGTGCCTGGAGTGGGGGACAGGGCTTCGGAAACACCATATATTTT. It encodes CAWSGGQGFGNTIYF.

The chain recombines TRBV6-1 with TRBJ1-1, with D maybe TRBD1 (5 bases). V lost 7 bases, J lost 5 bases, and 14 bases lay in between. This CDR3 region has 13 residues. CDR1 and CDR2 (germline): MNHNS, SASEGT. CDR3 loop: CASNPGKGTEAFF. CDR3 bases: TGTGCCAGCAACCCAGGGAAGGGGACTGAAGCTTTCTTT.

This clonotype has a single count. The DNA for the CDR3 is TGTGCCAGTAGTCCTTGGTCCTTTCGAGGGACAGATACGCAGTATTTT. This sequence encodes CASSPWSFRGTDTQYF. V is TRBV19 and J is TRBJ2-3; D is possibly TRBD2 (5 bases). The CDR3 has 16 residues. The V end was cut by 5 bases, the J end by 3 bases, with 18 bases between. CDR1 LNHDA and CDR2 SQIVND come from the germline V gene (reference sequence).

This clonotype was counted only a few times. The chain recombines TRBV27 with TRBJ1-5, with 7 bases aligning to TRBD1. V gave up 5 bases and J gave up 4 bases; unmatched junction bases: 11. From germline, CDR1 is MNHEY and CDR2 SMNVEV (reference sequence). This CDR3 has 16 amino acids. The CDR3 DNA is TGTGCCAGCAGTCCTCGGGACAGTAGGGGAAATCAGCCCCAGCATTTT. This translates into CASSPRDSRGNQPQHF.